This entry features one TCR beta chain sequence. Its antigen is unidentified. This specimen belongs to a study of CD8 T cells in Susac syndrome. Study-wide background: Fewer than ten of the sequenced Susac syndrome patients were in remission, and six had active disease. Findings and caveats of the study: It was acknowledged in the study that its TCR sequencing and HLA analysis involved a relatively small number of individuals.

This CDR3 region has 16 residues. In germline, CDR1 is SGHAT, CDR2 FQNNGV. V was cut by 6 bases and J by 2 bases, with 17 bases left in between. Patients with Susac syndrome met diagnostic criteria that were recently defined for definite or probable disease. An amount of RNA that ranged from 0.5 to 1 ug was reverse transcribed with random hexamers. TCRdb re-called the immunoSEQ multiplex PCR reads with MiXCR, one entry per CDR3 protein. The sample carries some 250,000 distinct CDR3 sequences, 90% to 96% recorded once. This chain uses TRBV11-2 with TRBJ2-4; D possibly corresponds to TRBD1 (6 bases). The sequencing input was CD4+ T cells from PBMCs. The clonotype comes from a human donor with Susac syndrome. The CDR3 nucleotides read TGTGCCAGCAGTTTCCGGATCACAGGGACCAAAAACATTCAGTACTTC. Translating it yields CASSFRITGTKNIQYF.